This T cell receptor (beta chain) was identified during a study of T cells in Graves' hyperthyroidism and ophthalmopathy. The ends were cut back, 11 bases at V and 6 bases at J, with 12 bases in the middle. The V gene's germline CDR1 is KGHDR and CDR2 SFDVKD. The CDR3 extends over 12 amino acids. Researchers amplified the TCR beta CDR3 regions from RNA transcripts. The TCR CDR3 first-round RT-PCR relied on the HTBI primer set. Using its own MiXCR run on the multiplex PCR reads, TCRdb lists one record per CDR3 protein. The table lists about 560,000 distinct CDR3 sequences, roughly 50% of them singletons.

The V gene is TRBV24-1, the J gene TRBJ2-2; possible D gene TRBD1, 5 bases. Specimen: peripheral blood or thyroid tissue (not recorded which). The receptor was derived from a woman between 18 and 30 years old with Graves' hyperthyroidism. The CDR3 is CASRVVAGELFF. The CDR3 DNA is TGTGCCAGCAGGGTGGTCGCCGGGGAGCTGTTTTTT.